The rows below give T cell receptor beta chains drawn from one sample of a study of beta chain features in type 1 diabetes. TCRdb's table, derived via immunoSEQ multiplex PCR, lists solely in-frame clones and lacks some. The sample contains about 700,000 clones, around an eighth of which appear only once. Input material: naive CD4+ T cells from blood. These receptors originate from a man aged 18 to 35 with type 1 diabetes. CDR3s include the opening cysteine and the closing phenylalanine or tryptophan. Fields, in order: J gene, D gene, V gene, CDR3 length, clone size, CDR3 protein, CDR3 DNA. A D gene is named only where the DNA matches it firmly. The size field is filled for only some rows; it gives once, few, many or a size class.

TRBJ2-1 | . | TRBV7-3 | 15 | few | CASSATGSSYNEQFF | TGTGCCAGCAGCGCGACAGGAAGCTCCTACAATGAGCAGTTCTTC
TRBJ1-2 | TRBD1 | TRBV4-1 | 19 | . | CASSPQHGTVPMNHYGYTF | TGCGCCAGCAGCCCCCAGCATGGGACAGTTCCCATGAACCACTATGGCTACACCTTC
TRBJ2-6 | TRBD1 | TRBV9 | 17 | . | CASQSGQGRSGANVLTF | TGTGCCAGCCAGTCGGGACAGGGTAGGTCTGGGGCCAACGTCCTGACTTTC
TRBJ1-6 | TRBD1 | TRBV30 | 14 | few | CAWSTRQGNSPLHF | TGTGCCTGGAGTACTCGACAGGGGAATTCACCCCTCCACTTT
TRBJ1-2 | . | TRBV5-4 | 12 | . | CASSLDRYGYTF | TGTGCCAGCAGCTTGGACCGATATGGCTACACCTTC
TRBJ2-6 | . | TRBV6-5 | 16 | . | CASSYSGLSGANVLTF | TGTGCCAGCAGTTACTCGGGCCTCTCTGGGGCCAACGTCCTGACTTTC
TRBJ2-7 | TRBD2 | TRBV30 | 14 | . | CAWNPGLATAEQYF | TGTGCCTGGAACCCCGGACTAGCGACCGCCGAGCAGTACTTC
TRBJ1-1 | . | TRBV25-1 | 14 | few | CASSEAGRNTEAFF | TGTGCCAGCAGTGAGGCAGGAAGGAACACTGAAGCTTTCTTT
TRBJ1-6 | . | TRBV6-5 | 16 | . | CASSSSPDIYNSPLHF | TGTGCCAGCAGTTCCTCCCCTGATATTTATAATTCACCCCTCCACTTT
TRBJ2-5 | . | TRBV27 | 14 | few | CASSSRPDRETQYF | TGTGCCAGCAGTTCTCGCCCCGATAGGGAGACCCAGTACTTC
TRBJ2-1 | TRBD2 | TRBV5-1 | 14 | . | CASSPSPGGNEQFF | TGCGCCAGCAGCCCAAGCCCGGGAGGGAATGAGCAGTTCTTC
TRBJ2-1 | TRBD2 | TRBV11-2 | 16 | . | CASSAWTSGGDNEQFF | TGTGCCAGCAGCGCTTGGACTAGCGGGGGTGACAATGAGCAGTTCTTC
TRBJ2-3 | . | TRBV13 | 13 | few | CASSSRHTDTQYF | TGTGCCAGCAGCTCTCGCCACACAGATACGCAGTATTTT
TRBJ1-1 | . | TRBV6-4 | 13 | few | CASSLDRRTEAFF | TGTGCCAGCAGTCTGGACAGACGGACTGAAGCTTTCTTT
TRBJ2-7 | TRBD2 | TRBV7-6 | 16 | few | CASSSGLAGDSYEQYF | TGTGCCAGCAGCTCCGGACTAGCGGGGGATTCCTACGAGCAGTACTTC
TRBJ1-1 | . | TRBV6-1 | 14 | . | CASSEQGGGTEAFF | TGTGCCAGCAGTGAACAGGGTGGTGGCACTGAAGCTTTCTTT
TRBJ2-1 | TRBD2 | TRBV7-2 | 13 | few | CASGLAGIIEQFF | TGTGCCAGTGGCCTAGCGGGGATTATTGAGCAGTTCTTC
TRBJ2-1 | TRBD1 | TRBV7-2 | 16 | . | CASSLGIRDSYNEQFF | TGTGCCAGCAGCTTAGGAATCCGGGACAGCTACAATGAGCAGTTCTTC
TRBJ1-2 | TRBD1 | TRBV6-5 | 13 | few | CASNAGQGGGYTF | TGTGCCAGCAACGCCGGACAGGGCGGTGGCTACACCTTC
TRBJ2-3 | . | TRBV6-4 | 17 | . | CASSHGMGGRSTDTQYF | TGTGCCAGCAGTCATGGTATGGGGGGCCGAAGCACAGATACGCAGTATTTT
TRBJ2-3 | . | TRBV30 | 13 | few | CAWSRRDTDTQYF | TGTGCCTGGAGTAGGCGGGACACAGATACGCAGTATTTT
TRBJ1-2 | . | TRBV6-1 | 13 | . | CASSEEGLLGYTF | TGTGCCAGCAGTGAGGAGGGGCTGCTGGGCTACACCTTC
TRBJ2-3 | TRBD1 | TRBV4-1 | 16 | . | CASSQTATGYTDTQYF | TGCGCCAGCAGCCAAACTGCGACAGGGTACACAGATACGCAGTATTTT
TRBJ2-2 | TRBD1 | TRBV6-1 | 14 | few | CASDDRGNTGELFF | TGTGCCAGCGACGACAGGGGGAACACCGGGGAGCTGTTTTTT
TRBJ2-3 | . | TRBV15 | 13 | . | CATSRDSADTQYF | TGTGCCACCAGCAGAGATTCAGCAGATACGCAGTATTTT
TRBJ1-1 | TRBD1 | TRBV4-1 | 16 | few | CASSQEGQGVFTEAFF | TGCGCCAGCAGCCAAGAGGGACAGGGGGTGTTCACTGAAGCTTTCTTT
TRBJ1-2 | TRBD1 | TRBV5-1 | 13 | few | CASSLQGNYGYTF | TGCGCCAGCAGCTTACAGGGGAACTATGGCTACACCTTC
TRBJ2-3 | . | TRBV30 | 13 | few | CAWMITGGRAQYF | TGTGCCTGGATGATCACCGGCGGCCGGGCGCAGTATTTT
TRBJ1-1 | . | TRBV18 | 16 | . | CASSSAGGTPNTEAFF | TGTGCCAGCTCATCAGCAGGAGGGACGCCGAACACTGAAGCTTTCTTT
TRBJ1-1 | . | TRBV7-9 | 12 | few | CASSSPVSEAFF | TGTGCCAGCAGCTCTCCAGTCTCTGAAGCTTTCTTT
TRBJ2-6 | . | TRBV19 | 16 | few | CASSKGGAAGANVLTF | TGTGCCAGTAGTAAGGGGGGCGCCGCTGGGGCCAACGTCCTGACTTTC